These 21 T cell receptor beta chains share one sample of origin, sequenced in a study of PD-L1 blockade in urothelial cancer. Clones were read by immunoSEQ multiplex PCR, and TCRdb kept only the in-frame ones, dropping some. The sample lists fewer than 75,000 clones; less than 90% were seen once. The sample was PBMCs, taken around atezolizumab (anti-PD-L1) treatment. All receptors derive from a man between 65 and 85 years old with urothelial cancer.

The gene calls are TRBV6-1 and TRBJ2-4, with TRBD1 as a possible D gene (5 bases). The CDR3 loop spans 14 amino acids. The germline V gene encodes CDR1 MNHNS and CDR2 SASEGT. Trimming took off 6 bases at V and 0 bases at J, with 9 bases between the two ends. The CDR3 here is CASRLQVAKNIQYF. The DNA for the CDR3 is TGTGCCAGCAGGCTACAGGTAGCCAAAAACATTCAGTACTTC.

The chain combines TRBV9 with TRBJ1-5; maybe TRBD1 (6 bases). CDR3 size: 15 residues. With 4 bases removed from V and 0 bases from J, the gap between germline ends came to 11 bases. CDR1 and CDR2 (germline): SGDLS, YYNGEE. The CDR3 sequence is CASSLTGDSNQPQHF. The CDR3 DNA follows: TGTGCCAGCAGCCTGACAGGTGATAGCAATCAGCCCCAGCATTTT.

This sequence joins TRBV5-6 and TRBJ2-5, with D possibly being TRBD2 (5 bases). CDR3 length: 14 residues. In germline, CDR1 is SGHDT, CDR2 YYEEEE. V dropped 1 base and J dropped 5 bases, with 12 bases sitting between them. The CDR3 nucleotides read TGTGCCAGCAGCTTGTTTTTCCAGCGGGAGACCCAGTACTTC. Translation gives CASSLFFQRETQYF.

This rearrangement joins TRBV14 to TRBJ1-2; 10 bases fit TRBD1. The length of the CDR3 is 16 residues. Germline CDR1 and CDR2: SGHDN and FVKESK. The junction had 10 bases not matched to a gene; V was cut back by 4 bases and J by 5 bases. This CDR3 is CASSLNAGTGEYGYTF. Here the CDR3 DNA reads TGTGCCAGCAGCCTCAACGCGGGGACAGGGGAATATGGCTACACCTTC.

This clone has a handful of counts. This chain uses TRBV5-4 with TRBJ1-1; a weak D match, TRBD1 (5 bases). The CDR3 is made up of 14 amino acids. CDR1 SGHNT and CDR2 YYREEE come from the germline V gene (reference sequence). V was trimmed by 3 bases and J by 3 bases, leaving 12 bases between them. As DNA, the CDR3 is TGTGCCAGCAGCTCCCCCCAGGGTTACACTGAAGCTTTCTTT. Protein: CASSSPQGYTEAFF.

This chain connects TRBV9 to TRBJ2-1; no firm D call. This CDR3 region has 13 residues. Germline CDR1 SGDLS, CDR2 YYNGEE. Deletions cut 4 bases from V and 8 bases from J, with 13 bases between. The CDR3 loop reads CASSPPDLDEQFF. The DNA for the CDR3 is TGTGCCAGCAGCCCCCCAGACTTGGATGAGCAGTTCTTC.

The chain couples TRBV5-3 to TRBJ2-1; TRBD1 aligns across 7 bases. TRBV5-3 is marked as an open reading frame, function uncertain. The CDR3 covers 15 residues. Trimming removed 4 bases from V and 7 bases from J; junction bases left unmatched: 11. CDR3 sequence reads: CARSQTTGEGNEQFF. The CDR3 nucleotides read TGTGCCAGAAGCCAGACTACAGGGGAAGGTAATGAGCAGTTCTTC.

This chain uses TRBV19 with TRBJ2-1; 8 bases align to TRBD2. CDR1 LNHDA and CDR2 SQIVND come from the germline V gene (reference sequence). V trimming: 2 bases; J trimming: 5 bases; junction bases outside the gene matches: 5. This CDR3 spans 15 amino acids. The CDR3: CASSIRAGANNEQFF. DNA for the CDR3: TGTGCCAGTAGTATACGAGCGGGAGCCAACAATGAGCAGTTCTTC.

CDR3 residues: CARQLLNNEQFF. The CDR3 DNA sequence: TGTGCCCGACAGCTATTAAACAATGAGCAGTTCTTC. This rearrangement joins TRBV30 to TRBJ2-1; TRBD1 is a possible D gene (5 bases). The CDR3 contains 12 residues. The ends were cut back, 8 bases at V and 5 bases at J, with 13 bases in the middle. Germline V lookup: CDR1 GTSNPN, CDR2 SVGIG (reference sequence).

The V gene is TRBV9, the J gene TRBJ2-1; 10 positions match TRBD2. The CDR3 contains 18 residues. Germline CDR1 reads SGDLS; CDR2 reads YYNGEE. V was clipped by 3 bases and J by 7 bases; unmatched bases: 16. CDR3 amino acids: CASSAEALAGVGGNEQFF. For the CDR3, the DNA is TGTGCCAGCAGCGCCGAGGCCCTAGCGGGAGTGGGGGGGAATGAGCAGTTCTTC.

The V and J genes are TRBV9 and TRBJ1-2; 7 nucleotides match TRBD1. J gave up 6 bases and V 0 bases, and 5 bases lay outside the gene matches. The CDR3 runs 14 residues. CDR1 is SGDLS and CDR2 is YYNGEE in the germline V gene. CDR3: CASSVEVQGNGYTF. The CDR3 DNA follows: TGTGCCAGCAGCGTAGAAGTACAGGGGAATGGCTACACCTTC.

This sequence joins TRBV5-5 and TRBJ1-1; 8 nucleotides match TRBD1. V dropped 4 bases and J dropped 4; count of bases not matched to a gene: 12. The CDR3 runs 16 residues. Germline assignment: CDR1 SGHKS and CDR2 YYEKEE (reference sequence). CDR3 in amino acids: CASSKYGQGRATEAFF. CDR3 nucleotides: TGTGCCAGCAGCAAATACGGACAGGGCCGTGCCACTGAAGCTTTCTTT.

This chain connects TRBV27 to TRBJ2-5; maybe TRBD2 (6 bases). In germline, CDR1 is MNHEY, CDR2 SMNVEV (reference sequence). The V end lost 6 bases, the J end lost 9 bases, and 14 bases lay between the germline ends. The CDR3 contains 12 residues. The CDR3 bases are TGTGCCAGCAGGCCCTATAGCGGCCCCCAGTACTTC. Translation gives CASRPYSGPQYF.

This clone was counted a single time. This rearrangement joins TRBV5-4 to TRBJ1-3, with D possibly matching TRBD1 (5 bases). CDR1 and CDR2 (germline): SGHNT, YYREEE (reference sequence). V was cut by 4 bases and J by 2 bases, with 13 bases left in between. The CDR3 has 15 amino acids. CDR3 nucleotides: TGTGCCAGCAGCGCCGGTGGGGCTGCTGGAAACACCATATATTTT. This translates into CASSAGGAAGNTIYF.

The rearrangement joins TRBV4-1 to TRBJ2-1; the D gene is possibly TRBD2 (6 bases). The V and J ends lost 0 bases and 5 bases respectively, with 20 bases between them. Germline V gene sequence: CDR1 MGHRA, CDR2 YSYEKL. The CDR3 runs 18 residues. The CDR3: CASSQDPGAAGLNNEQFF. The CDR3 region has the DNA TGCGCCAGCAGCCAAGACCCCGGCGCGGCGGGACTTAACAATGAGCAGTTCTTC.

The V gene is TRBV5-4, the J gene TRBJ1-2; D is undetermined. Germline CDR1 is SGHNT and CDR2 is YYREEE (reference sequence). V was shortened by 1 base and J by 8 bases, with 12 bases between the two germline ends. The CDR3 extends over 13 amino acids. CDR3 in amino acids: CASSLTGVQGYTF. The CDR3 DNA is TGTGCCAGCAGCTTGACCGGGGTACAGGGCTACACCTTC.

With regard to this clone: Mismatch with germline at one junction end may stem from a read error. The chain is built from TRBV11-2 and TRBJ2-3, with D tentatively TRBD2 (7 bases). Germline CDR1 SGHAT, CDR2 FQNNGV. The CDR3 contains 13 residues. CDR3: CASSLPPAGAASF. CDR3 DNA sequence: TGTGCCAGCAGCTTACCCCCGGCGGGGGCGGCTTCTTTT.

V gene TRBV7-7 combines with J gene TRBJ2-2; D unresolved. V was pared by 1 base and J by 6 bases, with 6 bases between. The CDR3 is 13 amino acids. The germline gives CDR1 SSHAT, CDR2 FNYEAQ (reference sequence). The CDR3 reads CASSLGPPGELFF. CDR3 DNA sequence: TGTGCCAGCAGCTTAGGGCCCCCCGGGGAGCTGTTTTTT. The full variable domain, with the rest looked up from reference TRBV7-7 and TRBJ2-2, is GAGVSQSPRYKVTKRGQDVTLRCDPISSHATLYWYQQALGQGPEFLTYFNYEAQPDKSGLPSDRFSAERPEGSISTLTIQRTEQRDSAMYRCASSLGPPGELFFGEGSRLTVL.

The chain links TRBV6-1 to TRBJ1-2; TRBD1 aligns across 9 bases. The germline gives CDR1 MNHNS, CDR2 SASEGT. The V and J ends lost 0 bases and 3 bases, in that order; junction bases with no gene match: 11. This CDR3 contains 18 residues. CDR3 sequence: CASSEAGTGNRGYYGYTF. CDR3 coding DNA: TGTGCCAGCAGTGAAGCCGGGACAGGGAATAGGGGTTACTATGGCTACACCTTC.

The CDR3 spells CASSATGHLNYGYTF. CDR3 DNA: TGTGCCAGCAGTGCAACAGGTCACTTGAACTATGGCTACACCTTC. V gene TRBV6-1 combines with J gene TRBJ1-2; weak D call: TRBD1 (5 bases). The CDR3 is 15 residues long. Germline V gene data show CDR1 as MNHNS and CDR2 as SASEGT. Trimming stripped 4 bases from V and 2 bases from J, with 14 bases between.

This chain connects TRBV27 to TRBJ2-1; 7 nucleotides line up with TRBD1. This CDR3 comprises 15 residues. Germline V gene sequence: CDR1 MNHEY, CDR2 SMNVEV (reference sequence). V dropped 6 bases and J dropped 6; count of bases not matched to a gene: 11. The CDR3 protein is CASSRTRQGANEQFF. CDR3 DNA: TGTGCCAGCAGCCGTACTAGACAGGGAGCCAATGAGCAGTTCTTC.